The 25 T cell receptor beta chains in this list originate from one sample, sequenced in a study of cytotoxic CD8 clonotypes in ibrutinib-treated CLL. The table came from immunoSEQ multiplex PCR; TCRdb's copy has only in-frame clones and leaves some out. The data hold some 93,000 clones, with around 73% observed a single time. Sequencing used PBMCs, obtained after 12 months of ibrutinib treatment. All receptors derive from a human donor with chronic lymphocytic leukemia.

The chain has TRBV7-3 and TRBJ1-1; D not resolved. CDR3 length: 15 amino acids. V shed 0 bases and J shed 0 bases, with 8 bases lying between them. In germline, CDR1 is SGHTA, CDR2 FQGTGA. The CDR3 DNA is TGTGCCAGCAGCTTAACGGGAGGCATGAACACTGAAGCTTTCTTT. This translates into CASSLTGGMNTEAFF. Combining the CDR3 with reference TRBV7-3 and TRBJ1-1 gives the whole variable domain GAGVSQTPSNKVTEKGKYVELRCDPISGHTALYWYRQSLGQGPEFLIYFQGTGAADDSGLPNDRFFAVRPEGSVSTLKIQRTERGDSAVYLCASSLTGGMNTEAFFGQGTRLTVV.

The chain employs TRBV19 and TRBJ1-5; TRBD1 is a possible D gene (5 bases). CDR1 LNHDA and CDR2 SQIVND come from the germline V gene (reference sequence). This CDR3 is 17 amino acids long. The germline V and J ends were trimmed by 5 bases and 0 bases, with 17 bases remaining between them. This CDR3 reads CASSPGPAGYSNQPQHF. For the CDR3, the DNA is TGTGCCAGTAGTCCGGGACCCGCCGGCTATAGCAATCAGCCCCAGCATTTT.

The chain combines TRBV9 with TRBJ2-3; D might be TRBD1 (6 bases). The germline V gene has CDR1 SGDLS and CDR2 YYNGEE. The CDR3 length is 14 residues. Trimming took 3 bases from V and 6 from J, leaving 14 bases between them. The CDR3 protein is CASSARTVRDTQYF. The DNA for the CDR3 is TGTGCCAGCAGCGCTCGGACAGTGCGGGATACGCAGTATTTT.

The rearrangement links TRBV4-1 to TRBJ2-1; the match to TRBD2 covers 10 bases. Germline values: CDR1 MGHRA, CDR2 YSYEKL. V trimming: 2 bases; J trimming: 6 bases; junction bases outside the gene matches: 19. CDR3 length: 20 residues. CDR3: CASSQNPMAKSGGARNEQFF. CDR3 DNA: TGCGCCAGCAGCCAAAACCCCATGGCGAAGAGCGGGGGGGCCCGCAATGAGCAGTTCTTC.

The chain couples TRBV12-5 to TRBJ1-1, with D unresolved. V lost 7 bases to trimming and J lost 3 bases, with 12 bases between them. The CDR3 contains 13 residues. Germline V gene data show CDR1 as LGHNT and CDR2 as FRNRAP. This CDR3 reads CASALKGDTEAFF. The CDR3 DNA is TGTGCTAGTGCCCTAAAGGGTGACACTGAAGCTTTCTTT. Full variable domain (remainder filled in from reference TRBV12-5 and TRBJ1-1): DARVTQTPRHKVTEMGQEVTMRCQPILGHNTVFWYRQTMMQGLELLAYFRNRAPLDDSGMPKDRFSAEMPDATLATLKIQPSEPRDSAVYFCASALKGDTEAFFGQGTRLTVV.

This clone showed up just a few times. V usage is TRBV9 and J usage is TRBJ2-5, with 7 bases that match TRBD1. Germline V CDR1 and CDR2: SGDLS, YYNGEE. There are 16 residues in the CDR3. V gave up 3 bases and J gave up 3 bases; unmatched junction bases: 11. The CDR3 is CASSARDSSFKETQYF. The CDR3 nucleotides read TGTGCCAGCAGCGCGAGGGACAGTAGCTTTAAAGAGACCCAGTACTTC. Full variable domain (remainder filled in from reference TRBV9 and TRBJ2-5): DSGVTQTPKHLITATGQRVTLRCSPRSGDLSVYWYQQSLDQGLQFLIQYYNGEERAKGNILERFSAQQFPDLHSELNLSSLELGDSALYFCASSARDSSFKETQYFGPGTRLLVL.

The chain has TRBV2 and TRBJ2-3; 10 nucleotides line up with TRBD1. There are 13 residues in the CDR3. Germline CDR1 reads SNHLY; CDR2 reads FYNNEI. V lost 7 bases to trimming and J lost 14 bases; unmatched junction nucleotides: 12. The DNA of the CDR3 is TGTGCCAGCACTACAAACCGACAGGGGGCTCGGTATTTT. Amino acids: CASTTNRQGARYF.

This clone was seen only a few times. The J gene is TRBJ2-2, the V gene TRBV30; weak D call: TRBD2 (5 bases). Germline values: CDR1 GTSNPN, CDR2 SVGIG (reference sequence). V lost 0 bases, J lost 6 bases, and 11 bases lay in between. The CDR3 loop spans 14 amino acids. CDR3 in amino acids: CAWSVPGWAGELFF. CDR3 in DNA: TGTGCCTGGAGTGTACCGGGGTGGGCCGGGGAGCTGTTTTTT.

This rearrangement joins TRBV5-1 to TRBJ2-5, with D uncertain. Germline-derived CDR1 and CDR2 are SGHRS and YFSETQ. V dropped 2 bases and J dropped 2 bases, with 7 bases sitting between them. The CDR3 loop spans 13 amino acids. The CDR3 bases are TGCGCCAGCAGCTTTAGCCCTCAAGAGACCCAGTACTTC. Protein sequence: CASSFSPQETQYF.

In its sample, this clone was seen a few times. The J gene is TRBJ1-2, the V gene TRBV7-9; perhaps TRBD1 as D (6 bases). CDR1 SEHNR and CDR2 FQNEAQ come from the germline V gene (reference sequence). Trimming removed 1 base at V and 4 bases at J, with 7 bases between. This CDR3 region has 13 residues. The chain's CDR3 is CASSLGGPYGYTF. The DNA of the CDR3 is TGTGCCAGCAGCTTAGGGGGGCCCTATGGCTACACCTTC.

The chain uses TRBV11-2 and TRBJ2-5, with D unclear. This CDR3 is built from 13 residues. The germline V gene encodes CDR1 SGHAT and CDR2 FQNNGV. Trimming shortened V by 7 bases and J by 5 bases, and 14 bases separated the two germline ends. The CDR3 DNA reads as TGTGCCAGCACCCCCCGGGTCACGGAGACCCAGTACTTC. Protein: CASTPRVTETQYF.

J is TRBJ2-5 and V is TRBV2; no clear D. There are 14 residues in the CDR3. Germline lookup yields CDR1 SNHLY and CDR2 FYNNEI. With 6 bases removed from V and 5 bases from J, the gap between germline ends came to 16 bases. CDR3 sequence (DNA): TGTGCCAGCAGGGCTGAAGGGCGCCAGGAGACCCAGTACTTC. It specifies CASRAEGRQETQYF.

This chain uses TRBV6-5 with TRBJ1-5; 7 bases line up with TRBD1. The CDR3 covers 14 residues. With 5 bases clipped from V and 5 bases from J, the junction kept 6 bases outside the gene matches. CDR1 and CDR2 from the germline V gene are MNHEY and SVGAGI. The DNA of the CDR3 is TGTGCCAGCAGTAAGACAGGGTTGGATCAGCCCCAGCATTTT. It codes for CASSKTGLDQPQHF.

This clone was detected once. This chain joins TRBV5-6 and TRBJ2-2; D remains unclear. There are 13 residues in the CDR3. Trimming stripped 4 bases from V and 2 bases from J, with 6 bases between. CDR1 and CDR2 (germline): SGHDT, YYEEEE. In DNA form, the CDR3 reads TGTGCCAGCAGCCCGATAAACACCGGGGAGCTGTTTTTT. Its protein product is CASSPINTGELFF.

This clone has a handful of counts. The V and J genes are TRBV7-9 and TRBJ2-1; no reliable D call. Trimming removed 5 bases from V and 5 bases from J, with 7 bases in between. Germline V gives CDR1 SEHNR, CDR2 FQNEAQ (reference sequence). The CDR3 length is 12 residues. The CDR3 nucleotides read TGTGCCAGCAGCCGCACGGACAATGAGCAGTTCTTC. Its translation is CASSRTDNEQFF.

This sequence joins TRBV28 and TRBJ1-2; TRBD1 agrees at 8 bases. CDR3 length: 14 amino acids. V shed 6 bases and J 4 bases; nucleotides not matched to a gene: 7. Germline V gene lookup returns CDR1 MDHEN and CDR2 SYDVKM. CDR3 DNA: TGTGCCAGCAGGCCTACAGGGGGAATCTATGGCTACACCTTC. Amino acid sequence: CASRPTGGIYGYTF.

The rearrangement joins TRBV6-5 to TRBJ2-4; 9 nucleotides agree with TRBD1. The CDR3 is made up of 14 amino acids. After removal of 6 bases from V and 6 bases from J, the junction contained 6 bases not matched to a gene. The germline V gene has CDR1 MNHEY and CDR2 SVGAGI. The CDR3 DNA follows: TGTGCCAGCAGAGACCCGACAGGGGGAAACATTCAGTACTTC. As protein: CASRDPTGGNIQYF.

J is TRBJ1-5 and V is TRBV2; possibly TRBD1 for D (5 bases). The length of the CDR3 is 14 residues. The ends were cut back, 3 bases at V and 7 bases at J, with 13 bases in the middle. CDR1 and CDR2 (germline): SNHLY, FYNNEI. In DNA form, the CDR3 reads TGTGCCAGCAGTGAGATGACAGCACGGCAGCCCCAGCATTTT. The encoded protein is CASSEMTARQPQHF.

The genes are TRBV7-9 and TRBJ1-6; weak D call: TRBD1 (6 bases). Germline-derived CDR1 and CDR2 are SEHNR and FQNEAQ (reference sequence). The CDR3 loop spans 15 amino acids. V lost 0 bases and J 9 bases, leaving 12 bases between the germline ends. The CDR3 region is CASSLATGTTSPLHF. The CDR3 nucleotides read TGTGCCAGCAGCTTAGCGACCGGGACAACTTCACCCCTCCACTTT.

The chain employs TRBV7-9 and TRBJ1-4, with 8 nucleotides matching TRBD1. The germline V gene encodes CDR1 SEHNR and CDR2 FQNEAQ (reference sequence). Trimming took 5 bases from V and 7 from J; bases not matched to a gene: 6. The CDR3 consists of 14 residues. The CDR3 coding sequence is TGTGCCAGCAGCCCCGGACAGGGTGGTGAAAAACTGTTTTTT. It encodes CASSPGQGGEKLFF.

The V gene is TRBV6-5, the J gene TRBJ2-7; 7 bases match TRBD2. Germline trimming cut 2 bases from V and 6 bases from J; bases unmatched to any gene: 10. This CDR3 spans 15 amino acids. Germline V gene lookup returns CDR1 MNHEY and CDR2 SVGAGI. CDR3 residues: CASSYGSGGSGEQYF. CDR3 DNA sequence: TGTGCCAGCAGTTACGGGTCCGGGGGGTCCGGCGAGCAGTACTTC.

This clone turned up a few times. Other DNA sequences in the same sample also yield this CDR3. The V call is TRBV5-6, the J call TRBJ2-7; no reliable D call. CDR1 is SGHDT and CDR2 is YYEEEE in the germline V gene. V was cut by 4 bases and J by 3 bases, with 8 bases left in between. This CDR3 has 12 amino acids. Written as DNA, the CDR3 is TGTGCCAGCAGCCTCCGAGGCTACGAGCAGTACTTC. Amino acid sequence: CASSLRGYEQYF. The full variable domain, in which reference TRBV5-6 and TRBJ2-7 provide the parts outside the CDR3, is DAGVTQSPTHLIKTRGQQVTLRCSPKSGHDTVSWYQQALGQGPQFIFQYYEEEERQRGNFPDRFSGHQFPNYSSELNVNALLLGDSALYLCASSLRGYEQYFGPGTRLTVT.

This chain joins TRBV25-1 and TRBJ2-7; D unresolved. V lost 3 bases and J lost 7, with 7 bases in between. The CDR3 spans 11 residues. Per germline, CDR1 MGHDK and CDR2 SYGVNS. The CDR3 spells CASSEFQEQYF. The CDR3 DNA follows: TGTGCCAGCAGTGAGTTTCAGGAGCAGTACTTC.

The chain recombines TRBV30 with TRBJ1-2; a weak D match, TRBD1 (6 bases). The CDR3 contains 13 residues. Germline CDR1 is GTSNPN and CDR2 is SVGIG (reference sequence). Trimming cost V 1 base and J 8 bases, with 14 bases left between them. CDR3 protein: CAWSANKGEGYTF. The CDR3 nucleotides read TGTGCCTGGAGTGCCAACAAGGGGGAAGGCTACACCTTC.

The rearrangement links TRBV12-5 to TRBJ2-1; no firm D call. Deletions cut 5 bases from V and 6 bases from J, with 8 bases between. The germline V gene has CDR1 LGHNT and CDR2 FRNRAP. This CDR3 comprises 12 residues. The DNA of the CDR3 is TGTGCTAGTGGTCGTCTGCTCAATGAGCAGTTCTTC. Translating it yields CASGRLLNEQFF.